This T cell receptor beta chain was identified in a study of T cells in Graves' hyperthyroidism and ophthalmopathy. V was trimmed by 7 bases and J by 0 bases, leaving 13 bases between them. CDR3 length: 15 amino acids. Germline CDR1 and CDR2: MNHNS and SASEGT. Overall study results and limits: Most thyroid clonotypes expanded above 0.001 appeared in blood too.

Amplified TCR beta CDR3 regions came from RNA transcripts. The study used the HTBI primer set for a first-round RT-PCR of the TCR CDR3. MiXCR, run by TCRdb on the multiplex PCR reads, gives a single entry per CDR3 protein. The sample shows about 300,000 distinct CDR3 sequences, less than 20% of them seen only once. The PBMCs studied were ones that came from about 10 ml fresh peripheral blood. This clonotype was seen ten or more times. Its antigen is undetermined. The sample was blood. This receptor was identified in a man between 45 and 60 years old with Graves' ophthalmopathy. This chain uses TRBV6-1 with TRBJ1-5; no clear D gene. DNA for the CDR3: TGTGCCAGCACCAGGATAGGGAGTAGCAATCAGCCCCAGCATTTT. Protein product: CASTRIGSSNQPQHF.